This note documents a single TCR beta chain sequence. Its target is not known. This entry is derived from a study of early T cells in non-severe SARS-CoV-2 infection. On the study more broadly: Sequencing input comprised bulk RNA from unsorted whole blood; chain pairing was not available. General observations from the study: There was a bias toward anti-spike CD8 responses in VDJdb matching, which missed private and CD4 specificities.

Individual cDNA molecules were tagged with unique molecular identifiers, the study reported. MiXCR, applied by TCRdb to the 5' RACE reads, yields one record per CDR3 protein. This sample carries approximately 66,000 distinct CDR3 sequences, over 10% of them seen once, and the ten largest clones take about 5.2%. Losses at the gene ends were 6 bases for V and 5 bases for J; bases not matched to a gene: 6. This CDR3 contains 14 residues. CDR1 and CDR2 from the germline V gene are SNHLY and FYNNEI. The sequence came from an adult who was a healthcare worker with PCR-confirmed SARS-CoV-2 infection or an uninfected control (not recorded which). The chain links TRBV2 to TRBJ2-1; 8 positions match TRBD1. Sequencing was performed on whole blood. The CDR3 DNA follows: TGTGCCAGCAGGGACAGGGTAGTCCACAATGAGCAGTTCTTC. Residues: CASRDRVVHNEQFF. Full variable domain (rest looked up from reference TRBV2 and TRBJ2-1): EPEVTQTPSHQVTQMGQEVILRCVPISNHLYFYWYRQILGQKVEFLVSFYNNEISEKSEIFDDQFSVERPDGSNFTLKIRSTKLEDSAMYFCASRDRVVHNEQFFGPGTRLTVL.